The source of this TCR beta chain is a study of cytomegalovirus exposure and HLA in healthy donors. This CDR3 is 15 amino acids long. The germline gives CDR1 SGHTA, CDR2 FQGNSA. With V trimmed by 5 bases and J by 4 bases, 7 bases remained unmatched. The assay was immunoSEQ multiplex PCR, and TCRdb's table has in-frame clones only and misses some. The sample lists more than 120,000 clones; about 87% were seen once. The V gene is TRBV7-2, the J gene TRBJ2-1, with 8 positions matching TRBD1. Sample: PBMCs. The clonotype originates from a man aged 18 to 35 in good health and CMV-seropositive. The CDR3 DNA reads TGTGCCAGCAGCGTAGACAGGGGTTTTTACAATGAGCAGTTCTTC. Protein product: CASSVDRGFYNEQFF.